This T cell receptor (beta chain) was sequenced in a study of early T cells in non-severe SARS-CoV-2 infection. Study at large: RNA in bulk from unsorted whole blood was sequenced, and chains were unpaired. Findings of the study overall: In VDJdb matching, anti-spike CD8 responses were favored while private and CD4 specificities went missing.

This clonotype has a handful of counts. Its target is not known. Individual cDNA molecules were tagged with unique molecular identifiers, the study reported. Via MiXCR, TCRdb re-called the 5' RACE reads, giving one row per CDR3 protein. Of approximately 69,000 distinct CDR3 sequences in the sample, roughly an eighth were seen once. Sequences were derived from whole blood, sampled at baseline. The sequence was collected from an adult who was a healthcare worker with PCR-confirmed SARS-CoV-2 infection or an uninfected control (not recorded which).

The chain's CDR3 is CASSLAWQHNEQFF. The CDR3 nucleotides read TGTGCCAGCAGCTTAGCGTGGCAGCACAATGAGCAGTTCTTC. This sequence joins TRBV7-2 and TRBJ2-1; unclear D gene. The CDR3 runs to 14 residues. Germline-derived CDR1 and CDR2 are SGHTA and FQGNSA. With 0 bases removed from V and 5 bases from J, the gap between germline ends came to 8 bases.